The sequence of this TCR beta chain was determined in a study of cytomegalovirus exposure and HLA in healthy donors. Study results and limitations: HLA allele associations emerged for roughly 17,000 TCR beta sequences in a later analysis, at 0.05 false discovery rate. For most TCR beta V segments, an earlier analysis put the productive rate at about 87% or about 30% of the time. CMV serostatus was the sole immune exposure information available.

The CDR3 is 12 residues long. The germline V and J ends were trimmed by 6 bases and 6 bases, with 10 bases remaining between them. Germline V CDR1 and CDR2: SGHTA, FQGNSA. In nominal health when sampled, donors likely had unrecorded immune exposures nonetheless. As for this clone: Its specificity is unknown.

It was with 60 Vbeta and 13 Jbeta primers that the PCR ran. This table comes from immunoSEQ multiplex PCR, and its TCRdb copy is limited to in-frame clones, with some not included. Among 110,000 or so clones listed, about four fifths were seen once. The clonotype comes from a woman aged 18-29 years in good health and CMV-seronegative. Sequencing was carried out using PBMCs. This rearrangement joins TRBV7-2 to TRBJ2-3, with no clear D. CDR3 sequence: CASSPSQDTQYF. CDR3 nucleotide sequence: TGTGCCAGCAGTCCCTCTCAGGATACGCAGTATTTT.